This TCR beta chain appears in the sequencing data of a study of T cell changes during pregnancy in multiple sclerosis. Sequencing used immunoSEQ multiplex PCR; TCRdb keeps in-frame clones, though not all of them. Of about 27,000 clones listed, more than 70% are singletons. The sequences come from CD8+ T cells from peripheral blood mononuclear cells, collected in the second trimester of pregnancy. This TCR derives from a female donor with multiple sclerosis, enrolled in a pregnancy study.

Written as DNA, the CDR3 is TGCGCCAGCAGCCAAGTTCCCGGTCCCACAGATACGCAGTATTTT. It yields the protein CASSQVPGPTDTQYF. The chain carries TRBV4-1 and TRBJ2-3; D call uncertain. CDR3 length: 15 amino acids. Germline V gene data show CDR1 as MGHRA and CDR2 as YSYEKL. Trimming stripped 1 base from V and 2 bases from J, with 10 bases between.